The clone carrying this T cell receptor beta chain was seen repeatedly, ten times or more. Its target is unknown. V lost 7 bases, J lost 0 bases, and 10 bases lay in between. This CDR3 region has 13 residues. The germline V gene has CDR1 DFQATT and CDR2 SNEGSKA (reference sequence). The sample belongs to a study of T cells in Graves' hyperthyroidism and ophthalmopathy. Regarding the study as a whole: In blood, most of the thyroid clonotypes expanded above 0.001 were also present. The model identified upcoming ophthalmopathy a median approximately 6.5 months ahead of onset.

RNA transcripts served as the template for amplifying TCR beta CDR3 regions. HTBI primers were the set used in a first-round RT-PCR of the TCR CDR3. TCRdb passed the multiplex PCR reads through MiXCR, listing each CDR3 protein once. Altogether approximately 690,000 distinct CDR3 sequences are present, around 15% being singletons, with the ten largest covering 9.5% to 15%. At least 3 on the Clinical Activity Score was recorded for ophthalmopathy patients, who also had NOSPECS grade at least 4 and duration under 3 months. Orbital computed tomography and thyroid ultrasound, together with serum TRAb and thyroxine and clinical symptoms, were used for diagnoses.

The clonotype was recovered from a woman in her 50s with Graves' ophthalmopathy. The gene calls are TRBV20-1 and TRBJ1-5; D unclear. The sample comprised blood. CDR3 DNA sequence: TGCAGTGGCCTCCAGGATAGCAATCAGCCCCAGCATTTT. Its protein product is CSGLQDSNQPQHF.